A selection of T cell receptor beta chains follows, all from one sample in a study of CD8+ T cells in alopecia areata. Only in-frame clones appear in the TCRdb table, and some are missing; sequencing was by immunoSEQ multiplex PCR. The sample includes under 300,000 clones, 67% of them seen just once. The material was CD4+ T cells sorted from blood, obtained at week 0. Source of these receptors: a human donor with alopecia areata. The CDR3 runs from the conserved cysteine through the conserved F or W. D genes are given only for firm matches. Not every row has a clone size; where given, it reads once, few, many or a size class.

V,size,J,D,DNA,CDR3
TRBV29-1,NA,TRBJ2-1,NA,TGCAGCGTAGTACAGGGTTTAACCTACAATGAGCAGTTCTTC,CSVVQGLTYNEQFF
TRBV7-8,NA,TRBJ2-7,NA,TGTGCCATCTCTAGGACCGATGAGTCCTACGAGCAGTACTTC,CAISRTDESYEQYF
TRBV5-6,NA,TRBJ1-1,TRBD1,TGTGCCAGCAGCCAACAGGGGGACACTGAAGCTTTCTTT,CASSQQGDTEAFF
TRBV29-1,NA,TRBJ2-5,NA,TGCAGCGTTGAGGGTTGGGGCGACAAAGAGACCCAGTACTTC,CSVEGWGDKETQYF
TRBV2,NA,TRBJ2-7,TRBD2,TGTGCCAGCAGACAGCTAGCGGGGGGAGACGAGCAGTACTTC,CASRQLAGGDEQYF
TRBV29-1,NA,TRBJ2-2,NA,TGCAGCGTTGATATGTCGGGAAACACCGGGGAGCTGTTTTTT,CSVDMSGNTGELFF
TRBV10-3,NA,TRBJ2-3,TRBD1,TGTGCCATCAGTGGGGGACAGGGGGCTGTAGATACGCAGTATTTT,CAISGGQGAVDTQYF
TRBV9,NA,TRBJ2-3,NA,TGTGCCAGCAGGCGTGACAGTCAAGATACGCAGTATTTT,CASRRDSQDTQYF
TRBV7-9,NA,TRBJ2-7,NA,TGTGCCAGCAGCTTCGGGACCGCCGGCCCCTACGAGCAGTACTTC,CASSFGTAGPYEQYF
TRBV11-2,few,TRBJ2-3,NA,TGTGCCACCCGTTTAGGGGGGGGGCGTCGCACAGATACGCAGTATTTT,CATRLGGGRRTDTQYF
TRBV29-1,NA,TRBJ1-2,TRBD1,TGCAGCGTTGCCCTAGGACAGGGGGCAGGGGCTAACTATGGCTACACCTTC,CSVALGQGAGANYGYTF
TRBV30,NA,TRBJ1-2,NA,TGTGCCTGTTCCCGGGCCACTTATGGCTACACCTTC,CACSRATYGYTF
TRBV11-1,few,TRBJ2-5,TRBD2,TGTGCCAGCAGCCGGGGGGTAATCCAAGAGACCCAGTACTTC,CASSRGVIQETQYF
TRBV5-6,NA,TRBJ1-2,TRBD1,TGTGCCAGCAGCTATCTAGACAGGGGGGTCGGCTACACCTTC,CASSYLDRGVGYTF
TRBV18,few,TRBJ2-1,NA,TGTGCCAGCTCACCAGAGGGGCGATATGAGCAGTTCTTC,CASSPEGRYEQFF
TRBV29-1,NA,TRBJ2-4,NA,TGCAGCGTTGCTCAGGGAAGGGGGAACATTCAGTACTTC,CSVAQGRGNIQYF
TRBV27,once,TRBJ2-1,NA,TGTGCCAGCAGTCGAGGGGTAACCTACAATGAGCAGTTCTTC,CASSRGVTYNEQFF
TRBV9,NA,TRBJ1-2,NA,TGTGCCAGCAGCAGAGGCGGGTCCGGGTATGGCTACACCTTC,CASSRGGSGYGYTF
TRBV6-1,once,TRBJ1-2,NA,TGTGCCAGCAGTGAAATTCTGGGCTACACCTTC,CASSEILGYTF
TRBV15,NA,TRBJ2-5,TRBD1,TGTGCCACCAGCAGAATCCGGGACAGGGGGCCAGAGACCCAGTACTTC,CATSRIRDRGPETQYF
TRBV25-1,NA,TRBJ1-2,TRBD1,TGTGCCAGCTCTGCAGGGGGTAGAAACTATGGCTACACCTTC,CASSAGGRNYGYTF
TRBV30,NA,TRBJ1-2,TRBD1,TGTGCCTGGAGGGGACAGGGGGCTGGGTATGGCTACACCTTC,CAWRGQGAGYGYTF
TRBV18,NA,TRBJ2-7,TRBD2,TGTGCCAGCTCACCCGGGACTATCTACGAGCAGTACTTC,CASSPGTIYEQYF
TRBV18,NA,TRBJ2-3,NA,TGTGCCAGCTCACCGGGGGTGTCTACGCAGTATTTT,CASSPGVSTQYF
TRBV29-1,NA,TRBJ1-2,NA,TGCAGCGTCTCAGGGAAACTCTATGGCTACACCTTC,CSVSGKLYGYTF
TRBV5-1,NA,TRBJ1-2,NA,TGCGCCAGCAGCTTGGCGGGGGAGAGAGTCTATGGCTACACCTTC,CASSLAGERVYGYTF
TRBV7-9,NA,TRBJ2-5,NA,TGTGCCAGCAGCTTCTACACCCCCGAAGAGACCCAGTACTTC,CASSFYTPEETQYF
TRBV29-1,NA,TRBJ1-2,NA,TGCAGCGTGGATGACTCGGGGGGCAACTATGGCTACACCTTC,CSVDDSGGNYGYTF
TRBV6-1,NA,TRBJ1-5,NA,TGTGCCAGCAGTCCGTGGGTCCTACAGCCCCAGCATTTT,CASSPWVLQPQHF
TRBV29-1,NA,TRBJ2-1,TRBD1,TGCAGCGTTGTTCGGGACAGGGTTTATGAGCAGTTCTTC,CSVVRDRVYEQFF
TRBV29-1,NA,TRBJ2-1,NA,TGCAGCGTTGTTCGCAGGCCCCCCTTCAATGAGCAGTTCTTC,CSVVRRPPFNEQFF
TRBV15,NA,TRBJ1-2,NA,TGTGCCACCAGCAGAATACCGGGGCGGAGCCGCTCAAACTATGGCTACACCTTC,CATSRIPGRSRSNYGYTF
TRBV11-2,NA,TRBJ2-1,TRBD1,TGTGCCAGCAGCTTAGTGGGACAGGGGGCTTTGGGTGAGCAGTTCTTC,CASSLVGQGALGEQFF
TRBV29-1,NA,TRBJ2-1,NA,TGCAGCGTTGAACATGGGGGTAATGAGCAGTTCTTC,CSVEHGGNEQFF
TRBV7-9,NA,TRBJ2-5,NA,TGTGCCAGCAGCTTTACACAAGAGACCCAGTACTTC,CASSFTQETQYF
TRBV30,NA,TRBJ1-6,NA,TGTGCCTGGAGTGACAATAGGGGAGGGAATTCACCCCTCCACTTT,CAWSDNRGGNSPLHF
TRBV6-5,NA,TRBJ2-7,TRBD1,TGTGCCAGCAGCTCCGGGACAGAAGTGTTGTACTTC,CASSSGTEVLYF
TRBV15,NA,TRBJ2-1,NA,TGTGCCACCAGCAGAGATCAGCTGGGACTCGAGCAGTTCTTC,CATSRDQLGLEQFF
TRBV6-5,NA,TRBJ1-2,TRBD1,TGTGCCAGCAGTTACGGGGACAGGGGAGGCTATGGCTACACCTTC,CASSYGDRGGYGYTF
TRBV30,NA,TRBJ1-6,TRBD1,TGTGCCTGGAGTGTACTACTGGGACAGAATAATTCACCCCTCCACTTT,CAWSVLLGQNNSPLHF
TRBV29-1,NA,TRBJ2-7,TRBD1,TGCAGCGGGGCCAGGACAGGGGATAACTACGAGCAGTACTTC,CSGARTGDNYEQYF
TRBV6-6,NA,TRBJ1-2,NA,TGTGCCAGCAGTGATCAGGATGTGGTTTATGGCTACACCTTC,CASSDQDVVYGYTF
TRBV11-2,NA,TRBJ2-3,NA,TGTGCCAGCAGCTTATTGGCGGGTTCCACAGATACGCAGTATTTT,CASSLLAGSTDTQYF
TRBV25-1,NA,TRBJ2-4,TRBD1,TGTGCCAGCGTGGTCGAGGGGGCGGCCATTCAGTACTTC,CASVVEGAAIQYF
TRBV25-1,few,TRBJ1-2,TRBD1,TGTGCCAGCAGTGCCCCAGGGGGGAATGGCTACACCTTC,CASSAPGGNGYTF
TRBV6-1,NA,TRBJ2-4,NA,TGTGCCAGCAGAGAAGGAGGGGTTCTAGCCAAAAACATTCAGTACTTC,CASREGGVLAKNIQYF
TRBV4-2,once,TRBJ1-2,NA,TGTGCCAGCAGCCGAAGGGGGGTAGAGCGAGGCTACACCTTC,CASSRRGVERGYTF
TRBV29-1,NA,TRBJ2-3,NA,TGCAGCGTTGGACTAGGGGGCACAGATACGCAGTATTTT,CSVGLGGTDTQYF
TRBV2,once,TRBJ2-6,TRBD1,TGTGCCAGCCGGGGGACAGGGGGCCGCGGGGCCAACGTCCTGACTTTC,CASRGTGGRGANVLTF
TRBV30,NA,TRBJ2-7,NA,TGTGCCTGGAGGGAGAAAGACAGTTCCTACGAGCAGTACTTC,CAWREKDSSYEQYF
TRBV6-6,NA,TRBJ2-2,TRBD1,TGTGCCAGTCGGACAGGGTGGACCGCCGGGGAGCTGTTTTTT,CASRTGWTAGELFF
TRBV9,few,TRBJ2-2,NA,TGTGCCAGCAGCGTTTGGGGTCCCGGGGAGCTGTTTTTT,CASSVWGPGELFF
TRBV30,few,TRBJ2-1,TRBD2,TGTGCCTGGAGTACAGGACTAGCGGGGGCCAATGAGCAGTTCTTC,CAWSTGLAGANEQFF
TRBV11-2,once,TRBJ2-6,NA,TGTGCCAGCAGCTTTACTGGGGCCAACGTCCTGACTTTC,CASSFTGANVLTF
TRBV19,NA,TRBJ2-5,TRBD1,TGTGCCAGTAGTCGCGACAGGGCGGCAGAGACCCAGTACTTC,CASSRDRAAETQYF
TRBV7-2,NA,TRBJ2-1,NA,TGTGCCAGCAGCCTAATAGCGGATTCCTACAATGAGCAGTTCTTC,CASSLIADSYNEQFF
TRBV29-1,NA,TRBJ1-2,NA,TGCAGCGTTGGTGGAGACTATGGCTACACCTTC,CSVGGDYGYTF
TRBV5-1,NA,TRBJ1-1,NA,TGCGCCAGCAGCTTGGTAGATTTGAACACTGAAGCTTTCTTT,CASSLVDLNTEAFF
TRBV30,NA,TRBJ2-2,NA,TGTGCCTGGAAACCGTTGACCGGGGAGCTGTTTTTT,CAWKPLTGELFF